Listed below are T cell receptor beta chains from one sample, sequenced in a study of tumor-infiltrating lymphocytes in localized non-small cell lung cancer. Method: immunoSEQ multiplex PCR; TCRdb's copy keeps in-frame clones and lacks some. The table shows 13,000 to 15,000 clones, with roughly 79% occurring only once. Sequenced material: lung tumor tissue. All receptors come from a human donor with non-small cell lung cancer. CDR3s include the opening cysteine and the closing phenylalanine or tryptophan. A D gene is named only where the DNA matches it firmly. The size of a clone is reported for some rows only, either as once, few or many, or as a class for expanded clones.

size	D	J	V	length	DNA	CDR3
once	TRBD2	TRBJ2-7	TRBV7-2	15	TGTGCCAGCAGCTTAAAGCGGGAGATCACATACGAGCAGTACTTC	CASSLKREITYEQYF
NA	NA	TRBJ2-3	TRBV10-3	15	TGTGCCATCAGTGCCCCGGACAAGAGCACAGATACGCAGTATTTT	CAISAPDKSTDTQYF
NA	NA	TRBJ2-7	TRBV11-2	11	TGTGCCAGCAGCAGCTCCTACGAGCAGTACTTC	CASSSSYEQYF
NA	NA	TRBJ2-2	TRBV2	15	TGTGCCAGCAAGGCTTCTGAAATAAACACCGGGGAGCTGTTTTTT	CASKASEINTGELFF
NA	NA	TRBJ2-5	TRBV30	13	TGTGCCTGGAGTGTAATGAGCATTGAGACCCAGTACTTC	CAWSVMSIETQYF
NA	NA	TRBJ2-5	TRBV30	13	TGTGCCTGGGGGACCAAGGGGGTAGAGACCCAGTACTTC	CAWGTKGVETQYF
NA	TRBD2	TRBJ2-2	TRBV18	16	TGTGCCAGCTCACCAAGCCTAGCGGGAGCAGGCGGGGAGCTGTTTTTT	CASSPSLAGAGGELFF
NA	TRBD1	TRBJ1-2	TRBV19	15	TGTGCCAGTAGTCTATCAACCGGGACAGGGTCGGGCTACACCTTC	CASSLSTGTGSGYTF
NA	TRBD1	TRBJ2-3	TRBV29-1	13	TGCAGCGTTGGACAGGGGGCTACAGATACGCAGTATTTT	CSVGQGATDTQYF
NA	TRBD2	TRBJ2-1	TRBV25-1	18	TGTGCCAGCAGTGAATACCCAGCCGGGACTAGCGGTTACAATGAGCAGTTCTTC	CASSEYPAGTSGYNEQFF
large	TRBD1	TRBJ2-7	TRBV7-2	15	TGTGCCAGCAGCTTAGCGGGACAGGGGGTTTCGGAGCAGTACTTC	CASSLAGQGVSEQYF
NA	NA	TRBJ2-2	TRBV27	14	TGTGCCAGCAGGCTTTTACAGGTTACCGGGGAGCTGTTTTTT	CASRLLQVTGELFF
NA	TRBD2	TRBJ2-5	TRBV5-4	15	TGTGCCAGCAGCCCTGGACTAGCGGGGCGGGAGACCCAGTACTTC	CASSPGLAGRETQYF
few	NA	TRBJ1-5	TRBV5-6	15	TGTGCCAGCAGCTTGGCTGGGGCTAGCAATCAGCCCCAGCATTTT	CASSLAGASNQPQHF
NA	NA	TRBJ2-7	TRBV19	14	TGTGCCAGTAGTGCTCCCGGCGGGTTCGCCGAGCAGTACTTC	CASSAPGGFAEQYF
NA	TRBD1	TRBJ1-1	TRBV7-9	15	TGTGCCAGCAGCTCCTCCGCGGGACAGGGGGGGAGGGCTTTCTTT	CASSSSAGQGGRAFF
NA	NA	TRBJ2-1	TRBV5-1	14	TGCGCCAGCAGCTTACCGGGGTTCTACAATGAGCAGTTCTTC	CASSLPGFYNEQFF
NA	TRBD2	TRBJ2-1	TRBV6-4	15	TGTGCCAGCAGTGACTCCCCAGGGACTAGCAATGAGCAGTTCTTC	CASSDSPGTSNEQFF
NA	NA	TRBJ1-1	TRBV11-3	13	TGTGCCAGCAGCTTGGGGGGCAACACTGAAGCTTTCTTT	CASSLGGNTEAFF
NA	TRBD1	TRBJ2-3	TRBV5-1	15	TGCGCCAGCAGCTTAAGGGACAGGGGTTGGGATACGCAGTATTTT	CASSLRDRGWDTQYF
NA	NA	TRBJ2-4	TRBV6-4	13	TGTGCCAGCAGTGTGGTGTCAAAAAACATTCAGTACTTC	CASSVVSKNIQYF
NA	TRBD2	TRBJ2-2	TRBV19	18	TGTGCCAGTAGTATTGGTGGCAAGAGTAGCGGGATGGGCGGGGAGCTGTTTTTT	CASSIGGKSSGMGGELFF
NA	NA	TRBJ2-5	TRBV10-3	14	TGTGCCATCAGAGAGGGCCAGGGGAAAGAGACCCAGTACTTC	CAIREGQGKETQYF
NA	TRBD2	TRBJ2-7	TRBV18	19	TGTGCCAGCTCACCAGGACTAAGGGCCGGGAGGGATTCCTCCTACGAGCAGTACTTC	CASSPGLRAGRDSSYEQYF
once	TRBD2	TRBJ2-1	TRBV19	14	TGTGCCAGTAGTATTGGGACTAGCGGGAGTAAGCAGTTCTTC	CASSIGTSGSKQFF
NA	NA	TRBJ1-2	TRBV5-1	15	TGCGCCAGCAGCTCCCCAGGCGCTAATCTCTATGGCTACACCTTC	CASSSPGANLYGYTF